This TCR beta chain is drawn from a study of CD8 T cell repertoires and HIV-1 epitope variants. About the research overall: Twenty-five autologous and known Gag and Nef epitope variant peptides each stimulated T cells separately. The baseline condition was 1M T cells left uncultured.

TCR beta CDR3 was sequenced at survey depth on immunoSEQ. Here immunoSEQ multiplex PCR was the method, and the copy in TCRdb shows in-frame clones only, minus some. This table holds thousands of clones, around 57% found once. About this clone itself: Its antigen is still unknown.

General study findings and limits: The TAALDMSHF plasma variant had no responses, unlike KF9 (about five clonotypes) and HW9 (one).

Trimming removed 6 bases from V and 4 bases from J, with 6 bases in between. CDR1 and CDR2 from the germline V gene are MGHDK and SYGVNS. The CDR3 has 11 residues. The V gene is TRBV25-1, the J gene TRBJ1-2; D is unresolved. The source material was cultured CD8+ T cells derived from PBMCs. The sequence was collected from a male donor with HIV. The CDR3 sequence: CASSGGYGYTF. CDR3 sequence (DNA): TGTGCCAGCAGCGGAGGCTATGGCTACACCTTC.